The 24 T cell receptor beta chains in this list originate from one sample, sequenced in a study of blood T cell repertoires in COVID-19. TCRdb's table, derived via immunoSEQ multiplex PCR, lists solely in-frame clones and lacks some. The profile shows some 190,000 clones, approximately 85% of them singletons. Sequenced input: peripheral blood. The receptor set was obtained from a man between 60 and 75 years old with acute or convalescent COVID-19.

J is TRBJ2-6 and V is TRBV4-2; D remains ambiguous. V lost 2 bases to trimming and J lost 1 base, with 12 bases between them. The CDR3 has 17 amino acids. Germline V lookup: CDR1 LGHNA, CDR2 YNFKEQ. This chain's CDR3 is CASSQSPSGSGANVLTF. The CDR3 region has the DNA TGTGCCAGCAGCCAAAGCCCCTCAGGATCTGGGGCCAACGTCCTGACTTTC.

The genes are TRBV28 and TRBJ2-7; 8 bases agree with TRBD2. The CDR3 loop spans 15 amino acids. Per germline, CDR1 MDHEN and CDR2 SYDVKM. Unmatched junction bases numbered 9, after V lost 1 base and J lost 7 bases. The CDR3 bases are TGTGCCAGCAGTTTATCACTCCGGGGGGGATATGAGCAGTACTTC. Amino acids: CASSLSLRGGYEQYF.

This clone was counted only a few times. This sample includes further DNA sequences coding for the same CDR3. The rearrangement joins TRBV6-5 to TRBJ2-3; 12 bases are shared with TRBD2. From germline, CDR1 is MNHEY and CDR2 SVGAGI. This CDR3 region has 15 residues. The ends lost 6 bases at V and 3 bases at J; junction bases unmatched: 4. DNA for the CDR3: TGTGCCAGCAGACGCGGACTAGCGGGAACAGATACGCAGTATTTT. It codes for CASRRGLAGTDTQYF.

The rearrangement links TRBV19 to TRBJ2-1, with 10 bases identical to TRBD1. The V gene's germline CDR1 is LNHDA and CDR2 SQIVND (reference sequence). The length of the CDR3 is 19 residues. V lost 5 bases, J lost 1 base, and 14 bases stayed unmatched. The chain's CDR3 is CASSDGTGEASASYNEQFF. In DNA, the CDR3 is TGTGCCAGTAGTGACGGGACAGGGGAGGCTAGCGCTTCCTACAATGAGCAGTTCTTC.

By proportion, this clone is medium-sized. V gene TRBV7-9 combines with J gene TRBJ1-6; D gene unclear. This CDR3 spans 16 amino acids. Germline CDR1 reads SEHNR; CDR2 reads FQNEAQ (reference sequence). V shed 0 bases and J shed 4 bases, with 10 bases lying between them. The CDR3: CASSLAGELYNSPLHF. In DNA, the CDR3 is TGTGCCAGCAGCTTAGCGGGCGAGTTATATAATTCACCCCTCCACTTT.

The chain links TRBV18 to TRBJ1-1; 10 positions agree with TRBD1. CDR3 size: 14 residues. Germline V gene sequence: CDR1 KGHSH, CDR2 LQKENI. V was pared by 4 bases and J by 7 bases, with 6 bases of the junction left unmatched. DNA for the CDR3: TGTGCCAGCTCACTAGGACAGGGGGTAGGTGAAGCTTTCTTT. This translates into CASSLGQGVGEAFF.

The V and J genes are TRBV28 and TRBJ2-7; 9 bases are shared with TRBD2. CDR3 length: 14 amino acids. Germline V gives CDR1 MDHEN, CDR2 SYDVKM. V dropped 7 bases and J dropped 0; count of bases not matched to a gene: 4. The CDR3 region is CASTLAGNSYEQYF. CDR3 bases: TGTGCCAGCACCCTAGCGGGGAACTCCTACGAGCAGTACTTC.

The V gene is TRBV7-2, the J gene TRBJ2-7, with no clear D. The CDR3 spans 14 residues. The V end was cut by 0 bases, the J end by 2 bases, with 8 bases between. Per germline, CDR1 SGHTA and CDR2 FQGNSA. The CDR3 sequence: CASSLAGQPYEQYF. In nucleotides, the CDR3 is TGTGCCAGCAGCTTAGCTGGGCAACCCTACGAGCAGTACTTC.

The CDR3 is CASSPPGQSDEQYF. The CDR3 coding sequence is TGTGCCAGCTCACCACCGGGACAGTCTGACGAGCAGTACTTC. The chain combines TRBV18 with TRBJ2-7; 7 nucleotides match TRBD1. The length of the CDR3 is 14 residues. Germline-derived CDR1 and CDR2 are KGHSH and LQKENI. Losses at the gene ends were 0 bases for V and 5 bases for J; bases not matched to a gene: 4.

The chain joins TRBV5-4 to TRBJ2-2; unclear D gene. Trimming removed 3 bases from V and 1 base from J, with 16 bases in between. Germline V lookup: CDR1 SGHNT, CDR2 YYREEE (reference sequence). CDR3 length equals 17 residues. The CDR3 DNA is TGTGCCAGCAGCTCCTCCCCCTCTATGGTGAACACCGGGGAGCTGTTTTTT. Protein sequence: CASSSSPSMVNTGELFF. Drawing the rest from reference TRBV5-4 and TRBJ2-2, the complete variable domain is ETGVTQSPTHLIKTRGQQVTLRCSSQSGHNTVSWYQQALGQGPQFIFQYYREEENGRGNFPPRFSGLQFPNYSSELNVNALELDDSALYLCASSSSPSMVNTGELFFGEGSRLTVL.

This clone appeared a single time. J is TRBJ2-7 and V is TRBV3-1 (or the pseudogene TRBV3-2), with 9 bases aligning to TRBD2. This CDR3 is 16 amino acids long. The V gene end was trimmed by 1 base and the J gene end by 5 bases; junction bases not matched to a gene: 9. Germline loops: CDR1 LGHDT, CDR2 YNNKEL (reference sequence). DNA of the CDR3: TGTGCCAGCAGCCAAGGGGAAGTAGCGGGAGCCCACGAGCAGTACTTC. Protein product: CASSQGEVAGAHEQYF.

The genes are TRBV2 and TRBJ2-7; D may be TRBD1 (6 bases). The CDR3 totals 13 residues. V dropped 4 bases and J dropped 6 bases, with 13 bases sitting between them. CDR1 and CDR2 from the germline V gene are SNHLY and FYNNEI. CDR3 protein: CASSVQGMGEQYF. The DNA for the CDR3 is TGTGCCAGCAGTGTACAGGGAATGGGCGAGCAGTACTTC.

This clone was observed a few times. The rearrangement joins TRBV27 to TRBJ1-4; TRBD1 matches 11 bases. Losses at the gene ends were 5 bases for V and 7 bases for J; bases not matched to a gene: 6. Germline values: CDR1 MNHEY, CDR2 SMNVEV (reference sequence). The CDR3 is 15 amino acids. The CDR3 reads CASSGTGGISEKLFF. The CDR3 DNA sequence: TGTGCCAGCAGTGGGACAGGGGGAATTAGTGAAAAACTGTTTTTT.

This clone was picked up a small number of times. The gene calls are TRBV5-1 and TRBJ1-4; a possible D gene is TRBD1 (5 bases). Deletions cut 4 bases from V and 4 bases from J, with 11 bases between. There are 14 residues in the CDR3. The germline V gene has CDR1 SGHRS and CDR2 YFSETQ. Here the CDR3 DNA reads TGCGCCAGCAGCACCGGACACGGTAATGAAAAACTGTTTTTT. Translated, it gives CASSTGHGNEKLFF.

The chain combines TRBV10-3 with TRBJ2-7; 11 bases map to TRBD1. Looked up from germline, CDR1 is ENHRY and CDR2 is SYGVKD. V trimming: 5 bases; J trimming: 1 base; junction bases outside the gene matches: 7. This CDR3 is built from 16 residues. For the CDR3, the DNA is TGTGCCATCAGTCCTTCGGACAGGGGGCTTTCCTACGAGCAGTACTTC. Amino acids: CAISPSDRGLSYEQYF.

This chain connects TRBV28 to TRBJ2-7; TRBD2 matches at 7 bases. V lost 10 bases and J lost 2; bases outside the gene matches: 5. Germline CDR1 and CDR2: MDHEN and SYDVKM. The CDR3 length is 12 residues. The CDR3 DNA is TGTGCCACCATCAGCGGGACCTACGAGCAGTACTTC. Residues: CATISGTYEQYF.

This rearrangement joins TRBV6-2 or TRBV6-3 to TRBJ2-2; 11 bases match TRBD2. J gave up 6 bases and V 6 bases, and 12 bases lay outside the gene matches. In germline, CDR1 is MNHEY, CDR2 SVGEGT. CDR3 length: 17 amino acids. CDR3 loop: CASSPILAGESAGELFF. CDR3 bases: TGTGCCAGCAGCCCGATACTAGCGGGAGAATCGGCCGGGGAGCTGTTTTTT.

CDR3: CASRVGGRGSYNEQFF. The DNA of the CDR3 is TGTGCCAGCAGAGTCGGCGGGAGGGGGTCCTACAATGAGCAGTTCTTC. The V and J genes are TRBV27 and TRBJ2-1, with 9 bases aligning to TRBD2. Trimming removed 6 bases from V and 1 base from J; junction bases left unmatched: 7. The CDR3 runs 16 residues. Germline V CDR1 and CDR2: MNHEY, SMNVEV (reference sequence).

The V call is TRBV28, the J call TRBJ1-6, with D possibly matching TRBD1 (6 bases). The V gene's germline CDR1 is MDHEN and CDR2 SYDVKM. The ends were cut back, 4 bases at V and 3 bases at J, with 19 bases in the middle. CDR3 length: 18 residues. The chain's CDR3 is CASSSIQGGRLYNSPLHF. DNA for the CDR3: TGTGCCAGCAGTTCCATACAGGGAGGGAGGCTCTATAATTCACCCCTCCACTTT.

CDR3 in DNA: TGTGCCAGCAGCCAAGATGTGAGGTCCCCCGAGAGGGCCCAGCATTTT. The encoded protein is CASSQDVRSPERAQHF. The gene calls are TRBV4-2 and TRBJ1-5, with D hard to call. Deletions cut 0 bases from V and 11 bases from J, with 20 bases between. Looked up from germline, CDR1 is LGHNA and CDR2 is YNFKEQ. The CDR3 consists of 16 residues.

This rearrangement joins TRBV7-3 to TRBJ2-1, with TRBD1 matching 10 bases. The germline CDR1 and CDR2 sequences are SGHTA and FQGTGA. The CDR3 length is 14 residues. Trimming cost V 5 bases and J 5 bases; bases outside gene matches: 3. CDR3 sequence (DNA): TGTGCCAGCAGCCCGGGACAGGGGAACAATGAGCAGTTCTTC. It translates to CASSPGQGNNEQFF. The complete variable domain, with remaining parts taken from reference TRBV7-3 and TRBJ2-1, reads GAGVSQTPSNKVTEKGKYVELRCDPISGHTALYWYRQSLGQGPEFLIYFQGTGAADDSGLPNDRFFAVRPEGSVSTLKIQRTERGDSAVYLCASSPGQGNNEQFFGPGTRLTVL.

The chain carries TRBV2 and TRBJ1-4, with 8 positions matching TRBD1. The CDR3 contains 14 residues. V lost 6 bases to trimming and J lost 7 bases; unmatched junction nucleotides: 7. CDR1 is SNHLY, CDR2 FYNNEI, per germline. The CDR3 DNA sequence: TGTGCCAGCAGATGGACAGGGTACGGTGAAAAACTGTTTTTT. Amino acid sequence: CASRWTGYGEKLFF.

This clone appeared once. V usage is TRBV5-1 and J usage is TRBJ2-2, with 10 bases identical to TRBD1. The V segment lost 0 bases and the J segment 0 bases; nucleotides outside the gene matches: 2. Germline CDR1 and CDR2: SGHRS and YFSETQ. The CDR3 covers 17 residues. Here the CDR3 DNA reads TGCGCCAGCAGCTTGGTGACAGGGGGCACGAACACCGGGGAGCTGTTTTTT. Protein sequence: CASSLVTGGTNTGELFF.

This rearrangement joins TRBV28 to TRBJ1-6, with a tentative D call TRBD1 (5 bases). CDR3 length: 14 residues. The germline CDR1 and CDR2 sequences are MDHEN and SYDVKM. With 3 bases removed from V and 10 bases from J, the gap between germline ends came to 13 bases. CDR3 bases: TGTGCCAGCAGTTTTATCCAGGGTTTGTCACCCCTCCACTTT. Translation gives CASSFIQGLSPLHF.